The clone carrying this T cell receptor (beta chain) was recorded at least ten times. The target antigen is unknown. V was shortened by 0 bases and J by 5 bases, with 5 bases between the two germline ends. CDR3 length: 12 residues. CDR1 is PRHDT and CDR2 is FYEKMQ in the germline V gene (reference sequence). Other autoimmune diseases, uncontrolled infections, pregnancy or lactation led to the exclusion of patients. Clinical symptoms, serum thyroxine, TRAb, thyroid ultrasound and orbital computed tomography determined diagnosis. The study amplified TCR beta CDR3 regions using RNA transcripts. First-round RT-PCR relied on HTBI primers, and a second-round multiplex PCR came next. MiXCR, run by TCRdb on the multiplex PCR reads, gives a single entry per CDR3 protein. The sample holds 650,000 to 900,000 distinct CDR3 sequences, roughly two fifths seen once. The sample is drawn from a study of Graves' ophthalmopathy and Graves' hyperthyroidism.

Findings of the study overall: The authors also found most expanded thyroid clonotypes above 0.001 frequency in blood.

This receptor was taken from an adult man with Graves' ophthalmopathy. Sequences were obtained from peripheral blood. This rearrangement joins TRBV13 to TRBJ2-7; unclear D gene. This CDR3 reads CASSLGPNEQYF. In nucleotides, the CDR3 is TGTGCCAGCAGCTTAGGGCCGAACGAGCAGTACTTC.